The 20 T cell receptor beta chains given below trace back to one sample, sequenced in a study of control samples from healthy donors and cancer patients. The protocol was immunoSEQ multiplex PCR, while the TCRdb copy is restricted to in-frame clones and leaves out a portion. The sample lists some 200,000 clones, about 95% seen once, with approximately 1.5% in the top ten. The sample taken for sequencing was blood. The source is a man aged 50 to 59 in good health.

The chain couples TRBV4-3 to TRBJ2-5; D gene uncertain. The CDR3 runs 15 residues. Trimming pared 0 bases from V and 2 bases from J, leaving 10 bases between. Per the germline V gene, CDR1 is LGHNA and CDR2 is YSLEER. The DNA for the CDR3 is TGCGCCAGCAGCCAAGATAACGGGCAGCAAGAGACCCAGTACTTC. This codes for CASSQDNGQQETQYF.

The rearrangement joins TRBV5-1 to TRBJ1-3; D possibly corresponds to TRBD1 (5 bases). Trimming stripped 0 bases from V and 0 bases from J, with 10 bases between. Per the germline V gene, CDR1 is SGHRS and CDR2 is YFSETQ. The CDR3 loop spans 16 amino acids. The CDR3 protein is CASSLATASSGNTIYF. DNA for the CDR3: TGCGCCAGCAGCTTGGCGACAGCCAGCTCTGGAAACACCATATATTTT.

V is TRBV19 and J is TRBJ1-2; D is perhaps TRBD1 (6 bases). The CDR3 consists of 15 residues. Germline V CDR1 and CDR2: LNHDA, SQIVND (reference sequence). V gave up 4 bases and J gave up 7 bases, with 19 bases separating them. CDR3 loop: CASSTPDWGGGGYTF. The CDR3, as DNA: TGTGCCAGTAGTACCCCCGATTGGGGGGGCGGTGGCTACACCTTC.

About this clone: This sample includes further DNA sequences coding for the same CDR3. This chain uses TRBV18 with TRBJ1-3; D might be TRBD1 (6 bases). V gave up 0 bases and J gave up 0 bases, with 9 bases separating them. The CDR3 contains 16 residues. Germline CDR1 reads KGHSH; CDR2 reads LQKENI. CDR3 coding DNA: TGTGCCAGCTCACCACCCCAGGGGTTCTCTGGAAACACCATATATTTT. This sequence encodes CASSPPQGFSGNTIYF.

V and J are TRBV6-5 and TRBJ1-1, with 8 positions matching TRBD1. Germline CDR1 MNHEY, CDR2 SVGAGI. The CDR3 is made up of 13 amino acids. With V trimmed by 4 bases and J by 8 bases, 6 bases remained unmatched. In DNA, the CDR3 is TGTGCCAGCAGTTTCCTCAGGGGGCCGGAAGCTTTCTTT. Its protein product is CASSFLRGPEAFF.

The chain carries TRBV19 and TRBJ1-5; no reliable D call. Trimming pared 5 bases from V and 6 bases from J, leaving 20 bases between. CDR1 LNHDA and CDR2 SQIVND come from the germline V gene (reference sequence). The CDR3 spans 16 residues. The CDR3 reads CASSGYYGLGGQPQHF. The CDR3 region has the DNA TGTGCCAGTAGTGGCTACTACGGACTCGGAGGTCAGCCCCAGCATTTT.

The chain couples TRBV27 to TRBJ2-2, with 9 bases aligning to TRBD1. CDR3 length: 15 residues. CDR1 and CDR2 from the germline V gene are MNHEY and SMNVEV (reference sequence). The V and J ends lost 4 bases and 7 bases, in that order; junction bases with no gene match: 7. CDR3 region: CASSYRGRIDGELFF. The CDR3 region has the DNA TGTGCCAGCAGTTACAGGGGGCGTATCGACGGGGAGCTGTTTTTT.

The V gene is TRBV28, the J gene TRBJ2-3, with TRBD2 matching over 7 bases. V shed 2 bases and J 4 bases; nucleotides not matched to a gene: 3. The germline V gene has CDR1 MDHEN and CDR2 SYDVKM. The CDR3 runs 14 residues. CDR3 residues: CASSLGGGSDTQYF. CDR3 DNA: TGTGCCAGCAGTTTAGGGGGGGGGTCAGATACGCAGTATTTT.

The chain is built from TRBV19 and TRBJ1-2; TRBD1 aligns across 8 bases. Germline CDR1 LNHDA, CDR2 SQIVND (reference sequence). The CDR3 runs 14 residues. Trimming at V came to 6 bases and at J to 7 bases, leaving 10 bases not matched to a gene. The DNA of the CDR3 is TGTGCCAGTAGCCTATTGGGGACAGGATTTGGCTACACCTTC. Translation gives CASSLLGTGFGYTF.

V and J are TRBV24-1 and TRBJ2-5; either TRBD1 or TRBD2 may supply D (5 bases each). V lost 3 bases and J 5 bases, leaving 9 bases between the germline ends. This CDR3 spans 13 amino acids. Germline V gene lookup returns CDR1 KGHDR and CDR2 SFDVKD. The CDR3 loop reads CATSDTGRETQYF. DNA of the CDR3: TGTGCCACCAGTGATACGGGACGGGAGACCCAGTACTTC.

The chain has TRBV9 and TRBJ2-1; 9 nucleotides match TRBD1. In germline, CDR1 is SGDLS, CDR2 YYNGEE. After removal of 4 bases from V and 0 bases from J, the junction contained 11 bases not matched to a gene. The CDR3 covers 18 residues. The CDR3 reads CASSPGEGQGSSYNEQFF. As DNA, the CDR3 is TGTGCCAGCAGCCCAGGTGAGGGACAGGGTAGCTCCTACAATGAGCAGTTCTTC.

V usage is TRBV18 and J usage is TRBJ1-5; D remains ambiguous. This CDR3 region has 13 residues. Germline V gives CDR1 KGHSH, CDR2 LQKENI. V lost 6 bases and J lost 0, with 6 bases in between. CDR3 in DNA: TGTGCCAGCTCGCCAGCTAGCAATCAGCCCCAGCATTTT. It encodes CASSPASNQPQHF.

The chain joins TRBV7-2 to TRBJ2-4; 7 bases match TRBD1. With V trimmed by 2 bases and J by 6 bases, 4 bases remained unmatched. The V gene's germline CDR1 is SGHTA and CDR2 FQGNSA. This CDR3 spans 14 amino acids. In DNA, the CDR3 is TGTGCCAGCAGCTTAAGTCCAGGGGGAAACATTCAGTACTTC. This encodes CASSLSPGGNIQYF.

The rearrangement joins TRBV4-1 to TRBJ2-6; possibly TRBD1 for D (5 bases). CDR1 and CDR2 from the germline V gene are MGHRA and YSYEKL. Trimming stripped 1 base from V and 0 bases from J, with 16 bases between. The CDR3 covers 19 residues. CDR3 coding DNA: TGCGCCAGCAGCCAAGGCCGACAGTCCTCTTACTCTGGGGCCAACGTCCTGACTTTC. It is translated as CASSQGRQSSYSGANVLTF.

In its sample, this clone was seen once. J is TRBJ2-3 and V is TRBV5-1, with a tentative D call TRBD2 (6 bases). Trimming removed 3 bases from V and 5 bases from J, with 13 bases in between. Germline CDR1 is SGHRS and CDR2 is YFSETQ. The CDR3 loop spans 14 amino acids. CDR3 in amino acids: CASSYMSGEDTQYF. In DNA form, the CDR3 reads TGCGCCAGCAGCTATATGTCGGGGGAAGATACGCAGTATTTT. Together with reference TRBV5-1 and TRBJ2-3, the CDR3 gives the full variable domain: KAGVTQTPRYLIKTRGQQVTLSCSPISGHRSVSWYQQTPGQGLQFLFEYFSETQRNKGNFPGRFSGRQFSNSRSEMNVSTLELGDSALYLCASSYMSGEDTQYFGPGTRLTVL.

The chain carries TRBV7-9 and TRBJ2-6; unclear D gene. The ends were cut back, 2 bases at V and 2 bases at J, with 7 bases in the middle. The CDR3 loop spans 15 amino acids. CDR1 is SEHNR and CDR2 is FQNEAQ in the germline V gene (reference sequence). The CDR3, as DNA: TGTGCCAGCAGCTTACCTCTTACTGGGGCCAACGTCCTGACTTTC. Protein sequence: CASSLPLTGANVLTF.

The rearrangement uses TRBV6-2 or TRBV6-3 and TRBJ1-5, with D unclear. Deletions cut 4 bases from V and 3 bases from J, with 16 bases between. This CDR3 is built from 16 residues. Germline CDR1 and CDR2: MNHEY and SVGEGT. As DNA, the CDR3 is TGTGCCAGCAGTTCCTTTGGAGACACTTACAATCAGCCCCAGCATTTT. Residues: CASSSFGDTYNQPQHF.

The V call is TRBV19, the J call TRBJ2-1; D is perhaps TRBD1 or TRBD2 (5 bases each). The V and J ends lost 7 bases and 2 bases respectively, with 18 bases between them. The CDR3 loop spans 16 amino acids. Germline V CDR1 and CDR2: LNHDA, SQIVND (reference sequence). CDR3: CASTEVSAGTYNEQFF. As DNA, the CDR3 is TGTGCCAGTACTGAAGTTAGCGCAGGGACCTACAATGAGCAGTTCTTC.

The chain combines TRBV19 with TRBJ2-1, with D uncertain. The CDR3 covers 17 residues. Germline CDR1 is LNHDA and CDR2 is SQIVND (reference sequence). V gave up 1 base and J gave up 0 bases, with 13 bases separating them. CDR3 loop: CASSIGEQIYSYNEQFF. Written as DNA, the CDR3 is TGTGCCAGTAGTATAGGGGAACAGATTTACTCCTACAATGAGCAGTTCTTC.

This chain joins TRBV18 and TRBJ1-4, with D unclear. The V gene lost 0 bases and the J gene lost 8 bases, with 13 bases spanning the gap. Germline values: CDR1 KGHSH, CDR2 LQKENI. The CDR3 length is 15 residues. The CDR3 region is CASSPPGSVREKLFF. As DNA, the CDR3 is TGTGCCAGCTCACCACCGGGGTCGGTCCGGGAAAAACTGTTTTTT.